This T cell receptor (beta chain) was profiled in a study of blood T cell repertoires in COVID-19. Study background: The United States, Italy and Spain were the sources of the acute and convalescent COVID-19 samples.

Measured with immunoSEQ multiplex PCR; TCRdb has only the in-frame clones, and not every one. Among roughly 30,000 clones listed, just under 95% were seen once. This clone was counted a single time. This receptor was identified in a woman aged 65 to 85 with COVID-19, enrolled during active disease. Source material: peripheral blood.

CDR3 loop: CSVAGTGQETQYF. The CDR3 nucleotides read TGCAGCGTCGCCGGGACAGGTCAAGAGACCCAGTACTTC. This chain uses TRBV29-1 with TRBJ2-5; the match to TRBD1 covers 8 bases. Germline CDR1 and CDR2: SQVTM and ANQGSEA. V dropped 6 bases and J dropped 2; count of bases not matched to a gene: 5. The CDR3 extends over 13 amino acids.